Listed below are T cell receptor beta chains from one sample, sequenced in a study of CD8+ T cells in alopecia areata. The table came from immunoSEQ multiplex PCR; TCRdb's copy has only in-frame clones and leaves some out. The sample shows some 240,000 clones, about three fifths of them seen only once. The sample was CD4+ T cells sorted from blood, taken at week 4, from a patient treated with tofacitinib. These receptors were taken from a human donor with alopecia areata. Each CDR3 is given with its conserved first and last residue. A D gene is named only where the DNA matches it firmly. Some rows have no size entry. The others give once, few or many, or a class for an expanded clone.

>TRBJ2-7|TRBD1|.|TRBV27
TGTGCCAGCAGTTCGACAGGGACGGGGTCCTACGAGCAGTACTTC
CASSSTGTGSYEQYF
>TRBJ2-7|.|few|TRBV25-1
TGTGCCAGCAGTGCTGGGCACTCCTACGAGCAGTACTTC
CASSAGHSYEQYF
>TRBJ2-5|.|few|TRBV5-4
TGTGCCAGCAGCTTGCCGACCAAAGAGACCCAGTACTTC
CASSLPTKETQYF
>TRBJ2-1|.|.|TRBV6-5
TGTGCCAGCAGCCCCTTAAGGGGGACCTACAATGAGCAGTTCTTC
CASSPLRGTYNEQFF
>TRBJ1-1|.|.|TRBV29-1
TGCAGCGTTGGGAGGGGTCCGGACACTGAAGCTTTCTTT
CSVGRGPDTEAFF
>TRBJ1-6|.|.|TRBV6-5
TGTGCCAGCAGACCCGACATTGGAGGGGATTCACCCCTCCACTTT
CASRPDIGGDSPLHF
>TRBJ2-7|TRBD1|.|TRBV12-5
TGTGCTAGTGGTCCGACGGGGACAGGGGGGATGAGGGAGCAGTACTTC
CASGPTGTGGMREQYF
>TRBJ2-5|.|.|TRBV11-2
TGTGCCAGCAGCCAGAATAGCGGACAAGAGACCCAGTACTTC
CASSQNSGQETQYF
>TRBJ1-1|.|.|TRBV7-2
TGTGCCAGCAGCCAATGGGCGAACACTGAAGCTTTCTTT
CASSQWANTEAFF
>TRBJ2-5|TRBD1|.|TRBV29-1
TGCAGCGTTGAGGGACCGGGACAGCAAGAGACCCAGTACTTC
CSVEGPGQQETQYF
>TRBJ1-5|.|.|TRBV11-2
TGTGCCAGCAGCTTAGAACGCCGGCAGCCCCAGCATTTT
CASSLERRQPQHF
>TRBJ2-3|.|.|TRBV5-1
TGCGCCAGCAGCCCAGTTTTAAATGGGGATACGCAGTATTTT
CASSPVLNGDTQYF
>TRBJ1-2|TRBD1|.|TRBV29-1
TGCAGCGTCCGGGACAGCGGAGACTATGGCTACACCTTC
CSVRDSGDYGYTF
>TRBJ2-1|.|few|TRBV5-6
TGTGCCAGCAGTCCTTGGGGCTTGAGCTCCTACAATGAGCAGTTCTTC
CASSPWGLSSYNEQFF
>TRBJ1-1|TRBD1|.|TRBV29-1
TGCAGCGTTGAAGTCCAGACAGGGCAGACTGAAGCTTTCTTT
CSVEVQTGQTEAFF
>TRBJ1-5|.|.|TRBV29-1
TGCAGCGTTGTGCAGGGACGAGATCAGCCCCAGCATTTT
CSVVQGRDQPQHF
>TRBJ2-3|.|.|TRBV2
TGTGCCAGCAGTGGCCAGAGAACAGATACGCAGTATTTT
CASSGQRTDTQYF
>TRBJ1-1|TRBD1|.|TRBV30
TGTGCCTGGAGTCCCAGGGGGGGATGGTGGACTGAAGCTTTCTTT
CAWSPRGGWWTEAFF
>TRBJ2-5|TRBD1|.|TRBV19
TGTGCCAGTACCGCCAGGGGGGAGACCCAGTACTTC
CASTARGETQYF
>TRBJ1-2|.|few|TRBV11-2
TGTGCCAGCAGCTTAGATCTGGGGACTGCTGGTGGCTACACCTTC
CASSLDLGTAGGYTF
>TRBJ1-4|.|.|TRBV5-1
TGCGCCAGCAGCTTGGACAGTTTAAATGAAAAACTGTTTTTT
CASSLDSLNEKLFF
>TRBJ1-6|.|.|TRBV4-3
TGCGCCAGCAGCCAAGGACAATGGGATTCACCCCTCCACTTT
CASSQGQWDSPLHF
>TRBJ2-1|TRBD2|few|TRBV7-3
TGTGCCAGCAGCTTTGGGACTAGCGGGGACAGTCAGTTCTTC
CASSFGTSGDSQFF
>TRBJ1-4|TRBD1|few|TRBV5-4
TGTGCCAGCAGCTTGGCCGGACAGGGCGGTGAAAAACTGTTTTTT
CASSLAGQGGEKLFF
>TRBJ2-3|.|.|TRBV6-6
TGTGCCAGCAGTTATCAGCCCCGGGATACGCAGTATTTT
CASSYQPRDTQYF
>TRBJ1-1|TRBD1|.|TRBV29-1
TGCAGCGTCGGGACAGTTTGGGGCACTGAAGCTTTCTTT
CSVGTVWGTEAFF